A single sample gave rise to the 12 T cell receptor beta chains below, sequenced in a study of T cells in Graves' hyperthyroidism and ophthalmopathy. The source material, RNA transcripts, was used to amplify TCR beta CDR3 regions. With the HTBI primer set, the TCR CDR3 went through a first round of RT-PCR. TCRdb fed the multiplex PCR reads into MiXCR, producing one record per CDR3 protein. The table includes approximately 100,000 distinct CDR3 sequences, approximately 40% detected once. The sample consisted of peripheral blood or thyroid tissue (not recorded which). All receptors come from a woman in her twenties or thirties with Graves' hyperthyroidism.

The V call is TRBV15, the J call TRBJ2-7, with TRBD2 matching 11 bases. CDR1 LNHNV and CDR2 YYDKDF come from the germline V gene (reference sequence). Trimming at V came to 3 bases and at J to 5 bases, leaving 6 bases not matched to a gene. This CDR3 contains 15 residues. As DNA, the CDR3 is TGTGCCACCAGCAGTGTACTAGCGGGAGAGGACGAGCAGTACTTC. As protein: CATSSVLAGEDEQYF.

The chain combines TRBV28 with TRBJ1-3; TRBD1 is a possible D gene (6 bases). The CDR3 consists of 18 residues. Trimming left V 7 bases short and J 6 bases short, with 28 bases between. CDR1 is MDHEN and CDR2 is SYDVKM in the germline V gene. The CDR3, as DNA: TGTGCCAGCATCGGGCAGGACAGATTTATGTTAAGGGAAAACACCATATATTTT. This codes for CASIGQDRFMLRENTIYF.

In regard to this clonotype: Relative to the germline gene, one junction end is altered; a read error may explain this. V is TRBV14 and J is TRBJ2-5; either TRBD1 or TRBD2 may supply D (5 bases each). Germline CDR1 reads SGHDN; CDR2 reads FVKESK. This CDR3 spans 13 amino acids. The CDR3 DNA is TGTGCCAACAGCCGGACGCTACAAGGGACCCAATACTTC. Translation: CANSRTLQGTQYF.

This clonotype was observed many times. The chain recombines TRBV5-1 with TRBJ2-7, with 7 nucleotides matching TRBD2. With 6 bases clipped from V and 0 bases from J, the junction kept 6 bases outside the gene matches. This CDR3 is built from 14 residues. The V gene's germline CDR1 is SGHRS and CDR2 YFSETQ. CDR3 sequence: CASKSGVSSYEQYF. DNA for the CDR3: TGCGCCAGCAAGAGCGGGGTTAGCTCCTACGAGCAGTACTTC. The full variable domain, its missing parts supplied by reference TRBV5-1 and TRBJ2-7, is KAGVTQTPRYLIKTRGQQVTLSCSPISGHRSVSWYQQTPGQGLQFLFEYFSETQRNKGNFPGRFSGRQFSNSRSEMNVSTLELGDSALYLCASKSGVSSYEQYFGPGTRLTVT.

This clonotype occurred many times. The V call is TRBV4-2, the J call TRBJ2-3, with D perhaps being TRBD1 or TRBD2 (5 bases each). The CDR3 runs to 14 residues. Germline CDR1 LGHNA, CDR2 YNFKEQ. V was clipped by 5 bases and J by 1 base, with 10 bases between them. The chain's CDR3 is CASSARGGTDTQYF. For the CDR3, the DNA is TGTGCCAGCAGCGCCCGAGGGGGCACAGATACGCAGTATTTT.

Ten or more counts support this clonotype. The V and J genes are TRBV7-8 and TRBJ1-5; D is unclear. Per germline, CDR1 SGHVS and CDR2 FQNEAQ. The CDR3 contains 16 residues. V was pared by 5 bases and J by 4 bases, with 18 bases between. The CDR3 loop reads CASSPREGIRNQPQHF. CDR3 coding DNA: TGTGCCAGCAGCCCTCGGGAAGGCATACGGAATCAGCCCCAGCATTTT.

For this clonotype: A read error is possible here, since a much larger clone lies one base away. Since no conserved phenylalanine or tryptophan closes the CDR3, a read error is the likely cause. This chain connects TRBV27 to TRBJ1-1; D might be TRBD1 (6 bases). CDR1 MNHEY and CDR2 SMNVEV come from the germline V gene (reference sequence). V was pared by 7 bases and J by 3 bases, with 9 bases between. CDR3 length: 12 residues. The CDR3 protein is CASKTGYTEAFS. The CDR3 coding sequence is TGTGCCAGCAAGACAGGTTACACTGAAGCTTTCTCT.

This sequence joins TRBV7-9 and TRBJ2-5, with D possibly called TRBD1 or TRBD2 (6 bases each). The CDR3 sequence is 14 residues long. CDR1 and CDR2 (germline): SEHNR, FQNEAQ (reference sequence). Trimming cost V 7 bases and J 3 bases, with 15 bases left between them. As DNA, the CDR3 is TGTGCCAGCAATGTTTTGGGGGGCGAAGAGACCCAGTACTTC. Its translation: CASNVLGGEETQYF.

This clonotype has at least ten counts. The CDR3 here is CAISESARGWILNTGELFF. The DNA of the CDR3 is TGTGCCATCAGTGAGTCGGCCAGGGGTTGGATTTTGAACACCGGGGAGCTGTTTTTT. The J gene is TRBJ2-2, the V gene TRBV10-3, with a tentative D call TRBD1 (6 bases). Trimming removed 0 bases at V and 1 base at J, with 18 bases between. The germline CDR1 and CDR2 sequences are ENHRY and SYGVKD. This CDR3 has 19 amino acids.

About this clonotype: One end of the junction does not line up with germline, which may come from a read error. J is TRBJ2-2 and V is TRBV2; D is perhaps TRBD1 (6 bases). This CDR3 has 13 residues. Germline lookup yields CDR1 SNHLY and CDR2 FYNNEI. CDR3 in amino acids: CASHRGRGRELFF. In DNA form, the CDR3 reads TGTGCCAGCCACCGGGGCAGGGGAAGGGAGCTGTTCTTT.

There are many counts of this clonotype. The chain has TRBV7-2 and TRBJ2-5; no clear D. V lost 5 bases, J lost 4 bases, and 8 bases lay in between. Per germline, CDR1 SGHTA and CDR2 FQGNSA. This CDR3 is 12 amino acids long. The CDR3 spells CASSPGLETQYF. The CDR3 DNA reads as TGTGCCAGCAGCCCAGGATTAGAGACCCAGTACTTC.

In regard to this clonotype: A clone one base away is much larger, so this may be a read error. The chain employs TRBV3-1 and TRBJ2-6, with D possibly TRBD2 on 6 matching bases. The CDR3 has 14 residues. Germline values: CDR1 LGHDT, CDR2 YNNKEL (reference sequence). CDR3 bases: TGTGCCAGCAACCGGGACTCTGGGGCCATCGTCCTGACTTTC. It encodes CASNRDSGAIVLTF.